Included here is one TCR beta chain sequence, with context. The antigen is undetermined. Tumor samples were taken before definitive surgery or chemotherapy. Repertoires were generated with immunoSEQ multiplex PCR, while TCRdb's copy carries only in-frame clones and drops some. The sample contains approximately 6,600 clones, more than 65% of which appear only once. This specimen belongs to a study of high-grade serous ovarian cancer treatment subgroups. Whole-study results and caveats: Tumors within one patient showed repertoire similarity of roughly 0.1 to 0.85. CDR1 and CDR2 were left unanalyzed; analyses focused on CDR3.

V lost 5 bases and J lost 5, with 16 bases in between. The length of the CDR3 is 15 residues. Per the germline V gene, CDR1 is MNHNY and CDR2 is SVGAGI (reference sequence). This sequence joins TRBV6-6 and TRBJ2-1, with D possibly TRBD2 on 6 matching bases. Sequencing was performed on tumor tissue. The receptor was derived from a human donor with high-grade serous ovarian cancer. The CDR3 reads CASSPLGERDNEQFF. DNA for the CDR3: TGTGCCAGCAGTCCCCTCGGGGAGCGGGACAATGAGCAGTTCTTC.